These T cell receptor beta chains were read from a single sample in a study of metastatic and nonmetastatic thyroid tumors. MiXCR was used by TCRdb to re-call the PCR reads. The table shows some 34,000 clones, with over 15% occurring only once. Sequenced input: blood. The receptors stem from a female donor with papillary thyroid cancer or a benign thyroid nodule (not recorded which). Some clones in this sample may be carry-over from other donors' samples. Each CDR3 is given with its conserved first and last residue. A D gene is named only where the DNA matches it firmly. Only some rows state a clone size, as once, few, many or a class for expanded clones.

.	few	TRBJ1-6	TRBV27	CASSSLSYNSPLHF	TGTGCCAGCAGTTCCCTTTCCTATAATTCACCCCTCCACTTT
TRBD1	many	TRBJ1-2	TRBV6-1	CASSLTGQGNYGYTF	TGTGCCAGCAGTCTTACGGGACAGGGAAACTATGGCTACACCTTC
.	many	TRBJ2-5	TRBV20-1	CSANRRDSQETQYF	TGCAGTGCTAACCGCCGGGACTCACAGGAGACCCAGTACTTC
.	many	TRBJ2-3	TRBV20-1	CSARDRGAGADTQYF	TGCAGTGCTAGAGATCGTGGGGCGGGTGCAGATACGCAGTATTTT
.	many	TRBJ1-4	TRBV29-1	CSARTGDGREKLFF	TGCAGCGCCCGAACGGGGGACGGGCGGGAAAAACTGTTTTTT
.	.	TRBJ1-2	TRBV20-1	CSAPVQGQPYGYTF	TGCAGTGCTCCAGTCCAGGGTCAACCTTATGGCTACACCTTC
.	many	TRBJ1-5	TRBV11-2	CASSLDGASNQPQHF	TGTGCCAGCAGCTTAGATGGGGCTAGCAATCAGCCCCAGCATTTT
.	.	TRBJ1-1	TRBV6-9	CASSLFKGTEAFF	TGTGCCAGCAGTTTATTTAAGGGCACTGAAGCTTTCTTT
TRBD1	many	TRBJ2-1	TRBV7-2	CASSSQGAGIVSEQFF	TGTGCCAGCAGTTCGCAGGGGGCAGGGATCGTGTCTGAGCAGTTCTTC
TRBD1	many	TRBJ1-1	TRBV28	CASRPPGTANTEAFF	TGTGCCAGCAGGCCCCCGGGGACAGCGAACACTGAAGCTTTCTTT
.	medium-sized	TRBJ2-7	TRBV6-1	CASSGLQRYDSSYEQYF	TGTGCCAGCAGTGGTTTACAGCGTTACGACAGCTCCTACGAGCAGTACTTC
TRBD2	many	TRBJ2-1	TRBV6-4	CASSDSGGGNEQFF	TGTGCCAGCAGTGACTCAGGCGGGGGCAATGAGCAGTTCTTC
TRBD1	few	TRBJ2-3	TRBV27	CASSSLRTGGGTDTQYF	TGTGCCAGCAGTTCTCTTCGGACAGGGGGAGGAACGGATACGCAGTATTTT
TRBD2	many	TRBJ2-5	TRBV11-1	CASSPGLAGLNKETQYF	TGTGCCAGCAGCCCCGGACTAGCGGGCTTAAACAAAGAGACCCAGTACTTC
.	.	TRBJ1-2	TRBV7-9	CASSLTVDYVYTF	TGTGCCAGCAGCCTAACGGTGGATTATGTTTACACCTTC
.	many	TRBJ2-7	TRBV5-1	CASSLEISYEQYF	TGCGCCAGCAGCCTGGAAATCTCCTACGAGCAGTACTTC
.	many	TRBJ1-5	TRBV20-1	CSARRRLGNQPQHF	TGCAGTGCTAGGAGGCGCTTGGGCAATCAGCCCCAGCATTTT
.	many	TRBJ2-7	TRBV11-2	CASSLEAYEQYF	TGTGCCAGCAGCTTAGAGGCCTACGAGCAGTACTTC
.	many	TRBJ2-3	TRBV28	CASSLFLNTQYF	TGTGCCAGCAGTTTATTTCTAAATACGCAGTATTTT
TRBD1	few	TRBJ1-2	TRBV6-1	CASSEAETGVCGYTF	TGTGCCAGCAGTGAAGCGGAGACAGGGGTGTGTGGCTACACCTTC
.	once	TRBJ2-7	TRBV4-1	CASSQDRGLPYEQYF	TGCGCCAGCAGCCAAGATCGGGGACTTCCTTACGAGCAGTACTTC
.	medium-sized	TRBJ1-3	TRBV20-1	CSARDPSSGNTIYF	TGCAGTGCTAGAGATCCCAGCTCTGGAAACACCATATATTTT
.	.	TRBJ1-1	TRBV5-1	CASSLEGGGVATEAFF	TGCGCCAGCAGCTTGGAGGGTGGGGGAGTTGCCACTGAAGCTTTCTTT
.	many	TRBJ2-3	TRBV3-1	CASSQDGLGTDTQYF	TGTGCCAGCAGCCAAGATGGTTTGGGCACAGATACGCAGTATTTT
.	many	TRBJ2-3	TRBV27	CASTPTRFGGTDTQYF	TGTGCCAGCACCCCCACTAGATTTGGGGGCACAGATACGCAGTATTTT
TRBD2	many	TRBJ2-3	TRBV11-3	CASSLDRLAGIADTQYF	TGTGCCAGCAGCTTAGATAGACTAGCGGGAATCGCAGATACGCAGTATTTT
.	few	TRBJ1-1	TRBV12-3/TRBV12-4	CASSLDLVTEAFF	TGTGCCAGCAGCTTAGACCTGGTCACTGAAGCTTTCTTT
.	many	TRBJ1-1	TRBV18	CASSSNRDTEAFF	TGTGCCAGCTCATCAAACAGGGACACTGAAGCTTTCTTT
.	.	TRBJ2-3	TRBV28	CASSPGTYTQYF	TGTGCCAGCAGCCCAGGTACATATACGCAGTATTTT
TRBD2	many	TRBJ2-1	TRBV27	CASSFSAGVGNEQFF	TGTGCCAGCAGTTTCTCCGCGGGAGTGGGTAATGAGCAGTTCTTC
TRBD2	many	TRBJ2-2	TRBV3-1	CASSQGLREGPGELFF	TGTGCCAGCAGCCAAGGTTTGCGGGAGGGCCCCGGGGAGCTGTTTTTT
.	many	TRBJ1-5	TRBV12-5	CASGLARVYSNQPQHF	TGTGCTAGTGGTTTGGCCAGGGTTTATAGCAATCAGCCCCAGCATTTT
.	.	TRBJ2-3	TRBV7-3	CASSLIGGMGGGAADTQYF	TGTGCCAGCAGCTTAATAGGGGGAATGGGCGGTGGGGCAGCGGATACGCAGTATTTT
TRBD1	few	TRBJ2-7	TRBV20-1	CSAQGTGSLGEQYF	TGCAGTGCTCAGGGGACAGGGTCCCTCGGCGAGCAGTACTTC
.	.	TRBJ2-3	TRBV5-1	CASSSGTTTRDTQYF	TGCGCCAGCAGCTCGGGGACAACCACCAGGGATACGCAGTATTTT
TRBD1	medium-sized	TRBJ2-7	TRBV6-9	CASRFTTGPQESYEQYF	TGTGCCAGCAGATTTACGACAGGGCCACAAGAATCCTACGAGCAGTACTTC
.	many	TRBJ2-1	TRBV9	CASSAGTPNNEQFF	TGTGCCAGCAGCGCCGGGACACCGAACAATGAGCAGTTCTTC
.	many	TRBJ1-2	TRBV4-3	CASSQEFRDYGYTF	TGCGCCAGCAGCCAAGAATTCAGGGACTATGGCTACACCTTC
.	once	TRBJ2-7	TRBV9	CASSVTDSSYGQYF	TGTGCCAGCAGCGTGACGGACAGCTCCTACGGGCAGTACTTC
TRBD1	many	TRBJ2-3	TRBV27	CASSSSDRGDTDTQYF	TGTGCCAGCAGTTCCTCGGACAGGGGAGACACAGATACGCAGTATTTT
TRBD2	many	TRBJ2-1	TRBV20-1	CSASALGAGGLGNEQFF	TGCAGTGCTAGCGCTCTAGGAGCGGGGGGGCTAGGGAATGAGCAGTTCTTC
TRBD1	many	TRBJ1-2	TRBV2	CASNRDRGDYGYTF	TGTGCCAGCAATAGGGACAGGGGAGACTATGGCTACACCTTC
TRBD1	many	TRBJ1-3	TRBV12-3/TRBV12-4	CASRDRDSGNTIYF	TGTGCCAGCCGGGACAGAGACTCTGGAAACACCATATATTTT
TRBD1	many	TRBJ1-5	TRBV19	CASRRQGLLSNQPQHF	TGTGCCAGTCGAAGACAGGGGCTGTTAAGCAATCAGCCCCAGCATTTT
TRBD2	.	TRBJ2-1	TRBV12-3/TRBV12-4	CASSELACGRNEQFF	TGTGCCAGCAGTGAACTAGCGTGTGGCCGGAATGAGCAGTTCTTC
TRBD1	many	TRBJ1-2	TRBV5-1	CASSSTGTGGYTF	TGCGCCAGCAGCTCGACAGGGACGGGCGGCTACACCTTC
TRBD2	many	TRBJ2-3	TRBV2	CASSGNSGDRTDTQYF	TGTGCCAGCAGTGGAAATAGCGGGGACCGCACAGATACGCAGTATTTT
.	many	TRBJ1-5	TRBV6-2/TRBV6-3	CASSQSVGKGNQPQHF	TGTGCCAGCAGCCAATCGGTAGGGAAGGGCAATCAGCCCCAGCATTTT
.	many	TRBJ2-7	TRBV18	CASSPAGDGYEQYF	TGTGCCAGCTCACCAGCAGGAGATGGCTACGAGCAGTACTTC
.	medium-sized	TRBJ2-7	TRBV2	CASSDHTGVPYEQYF	TGTGCCAGCAGTGATCATACTGGGGTCCCCTACGAGCAGTACTTC